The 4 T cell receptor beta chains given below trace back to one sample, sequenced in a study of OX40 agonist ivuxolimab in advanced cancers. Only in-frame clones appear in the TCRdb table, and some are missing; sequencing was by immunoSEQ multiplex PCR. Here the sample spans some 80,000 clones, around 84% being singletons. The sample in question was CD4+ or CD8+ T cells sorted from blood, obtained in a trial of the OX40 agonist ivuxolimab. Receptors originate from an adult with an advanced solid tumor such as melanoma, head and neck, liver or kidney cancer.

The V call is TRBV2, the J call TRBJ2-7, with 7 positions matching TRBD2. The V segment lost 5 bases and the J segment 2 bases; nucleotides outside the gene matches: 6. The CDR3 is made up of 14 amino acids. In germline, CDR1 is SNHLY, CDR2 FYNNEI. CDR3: CASSRLANTYEQYF. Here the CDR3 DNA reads TGTGCCAGCAGTAGACTAGCTAATACCTACGAGCAGTACTTC.

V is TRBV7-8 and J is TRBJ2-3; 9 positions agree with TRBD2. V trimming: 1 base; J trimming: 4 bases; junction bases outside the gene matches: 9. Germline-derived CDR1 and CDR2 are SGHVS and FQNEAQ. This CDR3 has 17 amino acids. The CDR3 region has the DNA TGTGCCAGCAGCTTAGGACTAGCGGCCCTAGGGGCAGATACGCAGTATTTT. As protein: CASSLGLAALGADTQYF.

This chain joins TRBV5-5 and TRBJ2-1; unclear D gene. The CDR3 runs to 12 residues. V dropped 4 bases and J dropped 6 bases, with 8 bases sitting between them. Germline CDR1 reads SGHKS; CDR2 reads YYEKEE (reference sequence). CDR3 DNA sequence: TGTGCCAGCAGCCCCGCAGCCAATGAGCAGTTCTTC. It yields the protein CASSPAANEQFF.

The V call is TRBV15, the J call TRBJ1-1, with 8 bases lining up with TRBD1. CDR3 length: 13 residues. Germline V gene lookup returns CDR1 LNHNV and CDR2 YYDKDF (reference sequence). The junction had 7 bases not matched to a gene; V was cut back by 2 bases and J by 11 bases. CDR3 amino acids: CATSRSGGAEAFF. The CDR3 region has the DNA TGTGCCACCAGCAGATCAGGGGGCGCCGAGGCTTTCTTT.